The 8 T cell receptor beta chains below come from one sample, sequenced in a study of CD8+ T cells in alopecia areata. The sequencing template was cDNA reverse transcribed from extracted RNA. The assay was immunoSEQ multiplex PCR, and TCRdb's table has in-frame clones only and misses some. The table has roughly 190,000 clones, roughly 60% seen once. Treatment in this sample: oral pan-JAK inhibitor, 5-10 mg twice daily. This specimen consisted of CD4+ T cells sorted from blood, obtained around week 50, from a patient treated with tofacitinib. The origin of the receptors is a human donor with alopecia areata.

The gene calls are TRBV30 and TRBJ2-3; perhaps D is TRBD1 or TRBD2 (5 bases each). The germline V gene has CDR1 GTSNPN and CDR2 SVGIG (reference sequence). The length of the CDR3 is 14 residues. V gave up 8 bases and J gave up 0 bases, with 15 bases separating them. In nucleotides, the CDR3 is TGTGCCGTCAATTGGGGACGGAGCACAGATACGCAGTATTTT. It codes for CAVNWGRSTDTQYF.

The rearrangement uses TRBV14 and TRBJ1-5, with D hard to call. CDR3 length: 13 residues. The V gene lost 0 bases and the J gene lost 9 bases, with 9 bases spanning the gap. CDR1 SGHDN and CDR2 FVKESK come from the germline V gene. Written as DNA, the CDR3 is TGTGCCAGCAGCCAAGATCTATTAGGGCCCCAGCATTTT. It specifies CASSQDLLGPQHF.

A few counts support this clone. The rearrangement links TRBV7-7 to TRBJ2-5; D is tentatively TRBD1 or TRBD2 (5 bases each). V shed 5 bases and J shed 3 bases, with 16 bases lying between them. CDR1 is SSHAT and CDR2 is FNYEAQ in the germline V gene (reference sequence). The CDR3 extends over 15 amino acids. CDR3 sequence reads: CASSPGLGREETQYF. As DNA, the CDR3 is TGTGCCAGCAGCCCCGGCCTGGGGCGGGAAGAGACCCAGTACTTC.

This clone was seen a few times. The chain links TRBV28 to TRBJ2-3; TRBD1 aligns across 12 bases. After removal of 10 bases from V and 5 bases from J, the junction contained 10 bases not matched to a gene. The CDR3 covers 15 residues. Per the germline V gene, CDR1 is MDHEN and CDR2 is SYDVKM. CDR3 loop: CATDSGTGGRDTQYF. In DNA form, the CDR3 reads TGTGCCACTGACTCCGGGACAGGGGGCAGAGATACGCAGTATTTT.

The rearrangement links TRBV7-2 to TRBJ2-6; 7 bases align to TRBD2. The V segment lost 3 bases and the J segment 2 bases; nucleotides outside the gene matches: 4. Germline lookup yields CDR1 SGHTA and CDR2 FQGNSA. The CDR3 contains 16 residues. CDR3 residues: CASSFPAGAGANVLTF. The CDR3 DNA is TGTGCCAGCAGCTTCCCCGCGGGGGCTGGGGCCAACGTCCTGACTTTC.

This chain connects TRBV7-9 to TRBJ1-5, with D possibly TRBD1 on 6 matching bases. This CDR3 comprises 15 residues. V lost 5 bases and J lost 0, with 11 bases in between. Germline CDR1 reads SEHNR; CDR2 reads FQNEAQ (reference sequence). In DNA, the CDR3 is TGTGCCAGCAGCGACGGGACAATTAGCAATCAGCCCCAGCATTTT. It yields the protein CASSDGTISNQPQHF.

This chain uses TRBV30 with TRBJ1-1; a weak D match, TRBD1 (6 bases). Germline assignment: CDR1 GTSNPN and CDR2 SVGIG (reference sequence). Trimming pared 3 bases from V and 4 bases from J, leaving 12 bases between. There are 13 residues in the CDR3. The CDR3 sequence: CAWRYQGSTEAFF. CDR3 DNA sequence: TGTGCCTGGAGATACCAGGGGAGCACTGAAGCTTTCTTT. The whole variable domain, filled in from reference TRBV30 and TRBJ1-1, reads SQTIHQWPATLVQPVGSPLSLECTVEGTSNPNLYWYRQAAGRGLQLLFYSVGIGQISSEVPQNLSASRPQDRQFILSSKKLLLSDSGFYLCAWRYQGSTEAFFGQGTRLTVV.

The J gene is TRBJ1-5, the V gene TRBV28; D possibly corresponds to TRBD1 (5 bases). This CDR3 spans 13 amino acids. Trimming left V 3 bases short and J 6 bases short, with 9 bases between. Per germline, CDR1 MDHEN and CDR2 SYDVKM. The CDR3 region has the DNA TGTGCCAGCAGTTTGGGGGGAGTTCAGCCCCAGCATTTT. Protein sequence: CASSLGGVQPQHF. The full variable domain, rest sourced from reference TRBV28 and TRBJ1-5, is DVKVTQSSRYLVKRTGEKVFLECVQDMDHENMFWYRQDPGLGLRLIYFSYDVKMKEKGDIPEGYSVSREKKERFSLILESASTNQTSMYLCASSLGGVQPQHFGDGTRLSIL.